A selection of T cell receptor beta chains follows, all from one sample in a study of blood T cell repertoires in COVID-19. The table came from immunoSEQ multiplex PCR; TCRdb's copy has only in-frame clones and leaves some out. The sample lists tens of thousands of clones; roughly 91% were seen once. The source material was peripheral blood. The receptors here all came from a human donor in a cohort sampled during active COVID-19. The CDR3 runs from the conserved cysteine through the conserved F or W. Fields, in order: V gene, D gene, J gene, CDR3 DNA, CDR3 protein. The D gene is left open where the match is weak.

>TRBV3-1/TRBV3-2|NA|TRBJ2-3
TGTGCCAGCAGCCAAGCTCCCGCTCGGGGTGATGCGCAGTATTTT
CASSQAPARGDAQYF
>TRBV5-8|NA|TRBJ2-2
TGTGCCAGCAGCCTCGGAGGGAGATCCACCGGGGAGCTGTTTTTT
CASSLGGRSTGELFF
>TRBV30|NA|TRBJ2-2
TGTGCCTGGAGTGTAATGTCGGGAACCGGGGAGCTGTTTTTT
CAWSVMSGTGELFF
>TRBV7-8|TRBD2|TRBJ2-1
TGTGCCAGCAGCTTAGAAGCGGGACTAGCGGGAACCAATGAGCAGTTCTTC
CASSLEAGLAGTNEQFF
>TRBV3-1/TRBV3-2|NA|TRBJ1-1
TGTGCCAGCAGCCAAGTGGCAGGGGAGACTGAAGCTTTCTTT
CASSQVAGETEAFF
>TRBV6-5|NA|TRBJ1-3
TGTGCCAGCAGTTACCGGCCCCCTAGCTCTGGAAACACCATATATTTT
CASSYRPPSSGNTIYF
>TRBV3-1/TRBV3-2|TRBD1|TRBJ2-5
TGTGCCAGCAGCCAAGTCGGACAGGAGCAAGAGACCCAGTACTTC
CASSQVGQEQETQYF
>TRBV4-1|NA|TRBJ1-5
TGCGCCAGCAGCCAATATACAGGGCTATTGGGTCTCCAGCATTTT
CASSQYTGLLGLQHF
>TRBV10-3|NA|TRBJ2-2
TGTGCCATCAGTGAACAGAACACCGGGGAGCTGTTTTTT
CAISEQNTGELFF
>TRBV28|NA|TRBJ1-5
TGTGCCAGCAGTTTAGAGGTCGGTCAGCCCCAGCATTTT
CASSLEVGQPQHF